This entry describes one T cell receptor beta chain. No antigen is known for it. The CDR3 has 14 residues. The sample is drawn from a study of cytomegalovirus exposure and HLA in healthy donors. Across the study: HLA-typed donors were the source of approximately 85 million unique TCRs, which an early data release held.

The study ran its PCR with 60 Vbeta and 13 Jbeta primers. Clones were sequenced by immunoSEQ multiplex PCR, and TCRdb holds only the in-frame ones, with some missing. The sample comprises fewer than 250,000 clones, about three quarters of which are singletons, and approximately 0.99% rests with the top ten. Study-level points and caveats: Later analysis revealed greater clonal expansion in HLA-associated TCR beta chains than in equally common others. In a later analysis, parvovirus B19, influenza, CMV and Epstein-Barr virus appeared linked to several top co-occurrence clusters.

The origin of this receptor is a woman in her thirties or forties in good health and CMV-seronegative. The V and J genes are TRBV21-1 and TRBJ1-1; the D call of TRBD1 is as the table states it, not checked on the DNA. TRBV21-1 is reported as a pseudogene. The sequencing input was PBMCs. CDR3: CASSPFRGNTEAFF. In DNA, the CDR3 is TGTGCCAGCAGCCCTTTTAGGGGGAACACTGAAGCTTTCTTT.